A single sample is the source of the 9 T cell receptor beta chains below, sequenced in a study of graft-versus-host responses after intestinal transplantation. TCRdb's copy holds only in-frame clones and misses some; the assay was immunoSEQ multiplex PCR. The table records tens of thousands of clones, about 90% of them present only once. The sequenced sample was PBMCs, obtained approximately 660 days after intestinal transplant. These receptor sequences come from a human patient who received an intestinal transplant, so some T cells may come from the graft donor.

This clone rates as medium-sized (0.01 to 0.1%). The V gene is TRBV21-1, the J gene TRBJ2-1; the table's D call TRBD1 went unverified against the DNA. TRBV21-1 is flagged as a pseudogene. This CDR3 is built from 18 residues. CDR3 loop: CASSKCPGTGSSYNEQFF. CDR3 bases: TGTGCCAGCAGCAAATGTCCCGGGACAGGTAGCTCCTACAATGAGCAGTTCTTC.

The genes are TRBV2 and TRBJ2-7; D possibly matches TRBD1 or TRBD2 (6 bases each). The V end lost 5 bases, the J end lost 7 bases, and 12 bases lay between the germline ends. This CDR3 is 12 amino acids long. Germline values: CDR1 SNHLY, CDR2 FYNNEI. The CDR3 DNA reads TGTGCCAGCAGTCTCGGGGGCTGGGAGCAGTACTTC. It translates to CASSLGGWEQYF.

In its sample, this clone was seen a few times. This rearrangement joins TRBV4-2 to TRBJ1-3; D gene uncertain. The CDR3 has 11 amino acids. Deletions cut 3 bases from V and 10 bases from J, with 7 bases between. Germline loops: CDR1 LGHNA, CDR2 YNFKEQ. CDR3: CASSQTWTIYF. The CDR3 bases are TGTGCCAGCAGCCAGACTTGGACCATATATTTT.

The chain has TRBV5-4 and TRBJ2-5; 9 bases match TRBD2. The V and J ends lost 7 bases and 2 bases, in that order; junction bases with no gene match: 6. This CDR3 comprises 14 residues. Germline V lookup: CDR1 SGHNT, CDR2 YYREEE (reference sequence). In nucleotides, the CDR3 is TGTGCCAGCTCAAGCGGGGGGTTTCAAGAGACCCAGTACTTC. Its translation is CASSSGGFQETQYF.

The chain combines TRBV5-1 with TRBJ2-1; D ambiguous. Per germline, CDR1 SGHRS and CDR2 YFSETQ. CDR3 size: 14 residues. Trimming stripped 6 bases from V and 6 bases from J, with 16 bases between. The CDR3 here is CASNTQGAGNEQFF. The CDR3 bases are TGCGCCAGCAACACGCAAGGCGCTGGCAATGAGCAGTTCTTC. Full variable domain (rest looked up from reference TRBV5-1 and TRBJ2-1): KAGVTQTPRYLIKTRGQQVTLSCSPISGHRSVSWYQQTPGQGLQFLFEYFSETQRNKGNFPGRFSGRQFSNSRSEMNVSTLELGDSALYLCASNTQGAGNEQFFGPGTRLTVL.

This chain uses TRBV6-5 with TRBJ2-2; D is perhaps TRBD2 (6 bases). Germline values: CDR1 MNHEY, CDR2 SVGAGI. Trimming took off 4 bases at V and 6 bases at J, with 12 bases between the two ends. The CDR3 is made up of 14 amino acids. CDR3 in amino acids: CASSSGTGAGELFF. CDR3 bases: TGTGCCAGCAGTTCCGGGACGGGGGCCGGGGAGCTGTTTTTT.

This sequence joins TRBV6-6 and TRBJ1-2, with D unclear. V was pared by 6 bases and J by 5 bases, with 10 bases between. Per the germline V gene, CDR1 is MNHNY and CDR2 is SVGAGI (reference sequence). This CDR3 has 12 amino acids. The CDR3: CASSPLTYGYTF. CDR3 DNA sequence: TGTGCCAGCAGCCCACTTACATATGGCTACACCTTC.

The DNA for the CDR3 is TGTGCCAGCAGTGAAAATGGAGGGAACACTGAAGCTTTCTTT. It translates to CASSENGGNTEAFF. The rearrangement links TRBV6-1 to TRBJ1-1; D remains unclear. Between the trimmed V and J ends, which lost 2 bases and 1 base, there was a span of 8 bases. This CDR3 contains 14 residues. Germline assignment: CDR1 MNHNS and CDR2 SASEGT.

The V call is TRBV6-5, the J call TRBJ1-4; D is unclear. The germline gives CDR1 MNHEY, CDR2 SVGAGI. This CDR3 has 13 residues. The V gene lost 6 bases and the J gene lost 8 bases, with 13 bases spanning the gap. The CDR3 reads CASSPLAREKLFF. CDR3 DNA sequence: TGTGCCAGCAGCCCCCTCGCCAGGGAAAAACTGTTTTTT.